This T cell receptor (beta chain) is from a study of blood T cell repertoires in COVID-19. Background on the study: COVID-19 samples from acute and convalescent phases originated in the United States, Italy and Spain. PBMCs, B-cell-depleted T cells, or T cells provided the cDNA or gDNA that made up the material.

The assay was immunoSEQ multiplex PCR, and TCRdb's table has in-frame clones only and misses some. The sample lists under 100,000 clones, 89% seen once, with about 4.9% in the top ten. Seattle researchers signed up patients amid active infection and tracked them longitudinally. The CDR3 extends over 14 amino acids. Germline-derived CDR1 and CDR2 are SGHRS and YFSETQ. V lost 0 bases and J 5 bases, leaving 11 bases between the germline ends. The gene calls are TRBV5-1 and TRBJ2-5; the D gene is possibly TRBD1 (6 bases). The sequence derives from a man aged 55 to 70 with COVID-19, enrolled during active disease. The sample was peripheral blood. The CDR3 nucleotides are TGCGCCAGCAGCTTGGCTGGGGGCGAGGAGACCCAGTACTTC. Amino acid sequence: CASSLAGGEETQYF.